A selection of T cell receptor beta chains follows, all from one sample in a study of response to subunit inactivated influenza vaccine. TCRdb fed the RT-PCR reads into MiXCR, producing one record per CDR3 protein. The sample lists approximately 570,000 distinct CDR3 sequences, less than 10% seen once, with over 10% in the top ten. This specimen was PBMCs from blood, taken 23 months after vaccination. The receptor source for this set is a man between 50 and 70 years old who received an inactivated influenza vaccine. Each CDR3 is given with its conserved first and last residue.

len,v_gene,CDR3aa
15,TRBV6-2/TRBV6-3,CASSYRGDFSYEQYF
13,TRBV7-3,CASSFSKTDTQYF
17,TRBV7-8,CASSSLGTGYSYNEQFF
15,TRBV12-3/TRBV12-4,CASSSGPASGNTIYF
17,TRBV6-7,CASSYPETGTGGDTQYF
8,TRBV29-1,CSSNGQYF
16,TRBV29-1,CSVDLSGTVAYNEQFF
16,TRBV4-2,CASSRRGSSSYNEQFF
13,TRBV29-1,CSVASGQGYGYTF
14,TRBV28,CATIPGQGAYEQYF
13,TRBV28,CASTTGPNEKLFF
14,TRBV6-1,CASTLTPRSDTQYF
16,TRBV12-3/TRBV12-4,CASILTSGSFTGELFF
16,TRBV7-2,CASSASSGGAYNEQFF
13,TRBV5-1,CASSEPRGAGYTF
15,TRBV12-3/TRBV12-4,CASRPLDISGNTIYF
13,TRBV6-1,CASSEASYQPQHF
15,TRBV4-3,CASSSSTAYNSPLHF
14,TRBV20-1,CSASELDFNEGQFF
13,TRBV20-1,CSAPVAGVFEQYF
14,TRBV29-1,CSALTPLSGNTIYF
14,TRBV5-1,CASSSREVGETQYF
14,TRBV27,CASSSGSQGTEAFF
12,TRBV12-3/TRBV12-4,CASSPTGKTQYF
12,TRBV15,CATSRGSQGYTF
13,TRBV28,CASSLDPNTEAFF
11,TRBV28,CASSVNYGYTF
16,TRBV10-3,CAIRGLAGGPLNEQFF
12,TRBV20-1,CSVGASVGPQYF
15,TRBV7-8,CASSLALLAPYEQYF
14,TRBV4-3,CASSQENQAGELFF
14,TRBV5-5,CASSLLSRNYGYTF
20,TRBV7-3,CASSLIGSSGSTSSYNEQFF
15,TRBV4-2,CASSQGPGADTEAFF
13,TRBV15,CATSNRSYNEQFF
17,TRBV6-1,CASSLTGGFSGANVLTF
17,TRBV3-1,CASSLLAGTGPAETQYF
17,TRBV12-3/TRBV12-4,CASSQQLAGGYSDTQYF
14,TRBV4-3,CASSPGTGGDEQYF
13,TRBV20-1,CSARDLVVAEQYF
15,TRBV24-1,CATEPGTGFNQPQHF
14,TRBV7-2,CASSLPTPHGEQYF